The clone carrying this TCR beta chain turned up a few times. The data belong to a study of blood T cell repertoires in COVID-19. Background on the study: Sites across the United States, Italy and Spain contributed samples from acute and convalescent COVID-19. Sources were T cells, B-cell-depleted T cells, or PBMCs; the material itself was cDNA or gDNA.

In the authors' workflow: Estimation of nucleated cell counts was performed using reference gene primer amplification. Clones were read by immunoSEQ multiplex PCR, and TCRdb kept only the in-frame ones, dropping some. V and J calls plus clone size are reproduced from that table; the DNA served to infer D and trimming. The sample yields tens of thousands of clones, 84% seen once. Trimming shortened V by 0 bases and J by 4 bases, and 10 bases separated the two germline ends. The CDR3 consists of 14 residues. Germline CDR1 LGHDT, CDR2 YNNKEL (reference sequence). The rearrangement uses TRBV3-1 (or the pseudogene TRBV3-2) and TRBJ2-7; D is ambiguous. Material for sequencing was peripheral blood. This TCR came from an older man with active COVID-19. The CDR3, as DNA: TGTGCCAGCAGCCAAGACCCAGGATCGTACGAGCAGTACTTC. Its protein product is CASSQDPGSYEQYF.